This TCR beta chain stems from a study of cytomegalovirus exposure and HLA in healthy donors. General study results and limits: In an earlier analysis, about 87% or about 30%: the productive usage of most TCR beta V segments.

Use of 60 Vbeta and 13 Jbeta primers characterized the PCR. The protocol was immunoSEQ multiplex PCR, while the TCRdb copy is restricted to in-frame clones and leaves out a portion. Here the sample spans under 200,000 clones, 80% to 85% being singletons. The V gene lost 4 bases and the J gene lost 6 bases, with 13 bases spanning the gap. The CDR3 length is 13 residues. CDR1 and CDR2 from the germline V gene are MGHRA and YSYEKL. As for this clone: Its antigen remains unknown.

The chain recombines TRBV4-1 with TRBJ2-7; TRBD1 is a possible D gene (6 bases). The sample was PBMCs. The receptor was isolated from a human donor in good health. CDR3 protein: CASSLGQQGEQYF. The CDR3 coding sequence is TGCGCCAGCAGCCTCGGACAGCAGGGCGAGCAGTACTTC.